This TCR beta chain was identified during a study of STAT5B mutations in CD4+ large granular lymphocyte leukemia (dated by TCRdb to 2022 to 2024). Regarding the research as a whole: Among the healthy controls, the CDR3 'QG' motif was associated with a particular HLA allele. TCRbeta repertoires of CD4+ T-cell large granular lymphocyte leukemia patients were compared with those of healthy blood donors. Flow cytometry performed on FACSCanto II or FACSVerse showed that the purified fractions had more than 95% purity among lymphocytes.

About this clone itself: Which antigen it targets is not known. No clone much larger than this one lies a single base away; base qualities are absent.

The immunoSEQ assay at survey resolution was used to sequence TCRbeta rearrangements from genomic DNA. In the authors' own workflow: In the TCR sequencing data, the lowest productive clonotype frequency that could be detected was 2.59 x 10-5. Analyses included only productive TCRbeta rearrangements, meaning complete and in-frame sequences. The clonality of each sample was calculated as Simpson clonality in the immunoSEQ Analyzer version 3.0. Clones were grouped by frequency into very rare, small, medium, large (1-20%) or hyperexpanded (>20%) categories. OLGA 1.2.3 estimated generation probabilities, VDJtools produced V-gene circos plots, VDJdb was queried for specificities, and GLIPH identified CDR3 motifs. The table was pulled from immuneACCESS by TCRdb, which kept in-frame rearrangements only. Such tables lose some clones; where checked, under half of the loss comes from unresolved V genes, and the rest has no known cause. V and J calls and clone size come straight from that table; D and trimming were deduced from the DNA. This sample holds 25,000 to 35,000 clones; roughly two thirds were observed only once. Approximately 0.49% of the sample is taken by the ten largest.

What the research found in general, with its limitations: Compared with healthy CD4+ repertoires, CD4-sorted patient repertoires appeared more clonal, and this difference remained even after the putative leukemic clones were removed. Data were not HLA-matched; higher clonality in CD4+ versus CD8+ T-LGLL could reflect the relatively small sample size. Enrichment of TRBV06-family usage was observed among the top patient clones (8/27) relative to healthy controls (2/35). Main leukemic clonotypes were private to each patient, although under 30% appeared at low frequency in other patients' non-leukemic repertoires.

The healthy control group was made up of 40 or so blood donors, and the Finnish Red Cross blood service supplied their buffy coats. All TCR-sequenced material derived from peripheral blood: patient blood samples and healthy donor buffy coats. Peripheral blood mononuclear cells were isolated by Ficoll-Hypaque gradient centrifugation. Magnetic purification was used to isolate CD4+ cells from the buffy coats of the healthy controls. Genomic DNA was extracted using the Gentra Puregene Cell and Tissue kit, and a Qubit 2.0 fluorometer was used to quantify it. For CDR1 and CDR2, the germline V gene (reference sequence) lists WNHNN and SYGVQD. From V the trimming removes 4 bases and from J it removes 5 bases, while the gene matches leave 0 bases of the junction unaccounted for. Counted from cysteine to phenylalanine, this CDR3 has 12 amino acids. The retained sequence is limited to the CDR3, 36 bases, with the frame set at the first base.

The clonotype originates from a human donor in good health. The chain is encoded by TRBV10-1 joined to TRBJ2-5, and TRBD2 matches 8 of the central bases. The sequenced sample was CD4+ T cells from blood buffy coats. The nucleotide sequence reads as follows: TGCGCCAGCAGTGCGGGGGGGGAGACCCAGTACTTC. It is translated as CASSAGGETQYF.